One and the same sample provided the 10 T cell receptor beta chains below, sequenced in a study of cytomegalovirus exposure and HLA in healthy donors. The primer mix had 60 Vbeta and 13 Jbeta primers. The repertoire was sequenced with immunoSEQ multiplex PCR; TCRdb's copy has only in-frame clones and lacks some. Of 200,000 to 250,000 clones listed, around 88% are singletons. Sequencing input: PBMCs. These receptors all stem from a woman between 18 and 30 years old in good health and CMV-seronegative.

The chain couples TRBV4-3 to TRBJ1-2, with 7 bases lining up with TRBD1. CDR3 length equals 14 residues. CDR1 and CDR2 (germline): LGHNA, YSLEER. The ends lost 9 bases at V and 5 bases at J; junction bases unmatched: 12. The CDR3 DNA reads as TGCGCCAGTTCCTTGGACAGGTCGGGTTATGGCTACACCTTC. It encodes CASSLDRSGYGYTF.

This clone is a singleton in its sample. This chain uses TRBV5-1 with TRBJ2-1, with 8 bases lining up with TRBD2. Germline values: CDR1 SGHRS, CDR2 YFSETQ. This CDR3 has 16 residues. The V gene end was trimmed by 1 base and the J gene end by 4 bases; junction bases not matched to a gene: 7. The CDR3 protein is CASSLTSGSLYNEQFF. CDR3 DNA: TGCGCCAGCAGCTTGACCAGCGGGAGTCTTTACAATGAGCAGTTCTTC.

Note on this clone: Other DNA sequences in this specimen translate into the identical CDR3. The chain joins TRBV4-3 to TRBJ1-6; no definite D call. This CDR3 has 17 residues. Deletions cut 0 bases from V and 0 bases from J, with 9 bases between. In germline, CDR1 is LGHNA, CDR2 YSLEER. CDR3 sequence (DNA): TGCGCCAGCAGCCAAGATCGGGTGAGCTCCTATAATTCACCCCTCCACTTT. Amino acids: CASSQDRVSSYNSPLHF.

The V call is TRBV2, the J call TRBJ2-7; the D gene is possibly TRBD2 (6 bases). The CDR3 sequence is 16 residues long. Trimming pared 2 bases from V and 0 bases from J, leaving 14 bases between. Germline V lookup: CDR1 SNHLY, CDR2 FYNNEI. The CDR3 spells CASSESLRGSSYEQYF. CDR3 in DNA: TGTGCCAGCAGTGAAAGTTTGCGGGGTAGCTCCTACGAGCAGTACTTC.

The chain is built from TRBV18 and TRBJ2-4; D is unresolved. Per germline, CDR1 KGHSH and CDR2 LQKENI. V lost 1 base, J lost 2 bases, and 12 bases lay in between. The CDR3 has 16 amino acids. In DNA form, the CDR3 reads TGTGCCAGCTCACCACAGACATTCAGAACCAAAAACATTCAGTACTTC. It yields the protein CASSPQTFRTKNIQYF.

CDR3 residues: CASSPRLAGRPTDTQYF. The DNA for the CDR3 is TGTGCCAGCAGTCCCCGACTAGCGGGGAGACCCACAGATACGCAGTATTTT. The chain carries TRBV27 and TRBJ2-3; 11 bases map to TRBD2. Germline assignment: CDR1 MNHEY and CDR2 SMNVEV (reference sequence). J gave up 2 bases and V 5 bases, and 9 bases lay outside the gene matches. The length of the CDR3 is 17 residues.

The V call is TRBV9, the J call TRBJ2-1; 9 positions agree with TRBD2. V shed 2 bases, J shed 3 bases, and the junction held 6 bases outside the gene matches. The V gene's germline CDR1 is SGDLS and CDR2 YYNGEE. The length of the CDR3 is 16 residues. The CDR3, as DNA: TGTGCCAGCAGCGTTGGCGGGAGGGCCGACTACAATGAGCAGTTCTTC. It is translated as CASSVGGRADYNEQFF.

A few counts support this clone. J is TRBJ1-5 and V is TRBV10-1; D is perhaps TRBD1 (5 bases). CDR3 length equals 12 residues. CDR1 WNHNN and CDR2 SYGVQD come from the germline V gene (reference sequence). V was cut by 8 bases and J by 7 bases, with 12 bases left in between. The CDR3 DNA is TGCGCCAGCGGGAGGACATTCCAGCCCCAGCATTTT. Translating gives CASGRTFQPQHF.

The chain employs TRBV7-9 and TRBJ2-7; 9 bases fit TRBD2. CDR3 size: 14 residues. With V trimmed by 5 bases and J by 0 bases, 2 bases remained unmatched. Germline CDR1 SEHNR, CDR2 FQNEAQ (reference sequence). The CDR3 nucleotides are TGTGCCAGCAGCGTTAGCGGGAGCTCCTACGAGCAGTACTTC. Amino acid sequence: CASSVSGSSYEQYF.

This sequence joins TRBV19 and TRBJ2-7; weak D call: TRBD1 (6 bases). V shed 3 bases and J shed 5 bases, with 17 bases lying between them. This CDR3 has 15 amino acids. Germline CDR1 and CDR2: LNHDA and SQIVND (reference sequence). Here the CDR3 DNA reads TGTGCCAGTAGTATTTCAGGGGCGCGAGTCCACGAGCAGTACTTC. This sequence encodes CASSISGARVHEQYF.